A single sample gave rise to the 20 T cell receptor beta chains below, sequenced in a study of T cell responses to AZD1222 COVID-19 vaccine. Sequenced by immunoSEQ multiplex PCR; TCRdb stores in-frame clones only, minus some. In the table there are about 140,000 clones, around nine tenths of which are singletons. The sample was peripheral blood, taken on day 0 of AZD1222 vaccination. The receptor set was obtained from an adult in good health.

CDR3 sequence (DNA): TGCGCCAGCAGCTCTACCGGGACTAGCGGGACCTACGAGCAGTACTTC. The encoded protein is CASSSTGTSGTYEQYF. The chain links TRBV5-1 to TRBJ2-7; TRBD2 matches at 13 bases. CDR3 length equals 16 residues. Germline V gene data show CDR1 as SGHRS and CDR2 as YFSETQ. Trimming removed 3 bases from V and 2 bases from J; junction bases left unmatched: 5.

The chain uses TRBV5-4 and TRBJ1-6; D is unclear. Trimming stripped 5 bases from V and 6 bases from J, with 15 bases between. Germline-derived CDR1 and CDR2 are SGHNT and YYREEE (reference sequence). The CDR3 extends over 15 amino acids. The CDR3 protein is CASRLDPTLNSPLHF. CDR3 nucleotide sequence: TGTGCCAGCAGACTGGACCCGACTCTTAATTCACCCCTCCACTTT.

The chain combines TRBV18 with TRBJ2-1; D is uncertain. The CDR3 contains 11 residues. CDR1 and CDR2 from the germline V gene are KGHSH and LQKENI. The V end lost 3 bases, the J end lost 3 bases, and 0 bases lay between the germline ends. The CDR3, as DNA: TGTGCCAGCTCACCCTACAATGAGCAGTTCTTC. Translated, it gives CASSPYNEQFF.

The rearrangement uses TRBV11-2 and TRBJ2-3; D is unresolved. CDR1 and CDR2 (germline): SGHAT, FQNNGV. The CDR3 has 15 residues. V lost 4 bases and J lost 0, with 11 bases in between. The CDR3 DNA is TGTGCCAGCAGCTCTGGGATAGGCAGCACAGATACGCAGTATTTT. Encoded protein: CASSSGIGSTDTQYF.

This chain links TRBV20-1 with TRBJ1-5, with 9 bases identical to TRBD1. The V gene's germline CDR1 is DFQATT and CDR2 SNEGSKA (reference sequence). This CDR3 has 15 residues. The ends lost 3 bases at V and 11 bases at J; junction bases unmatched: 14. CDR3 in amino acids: CSASPPRTGVITQHF. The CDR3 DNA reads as TGCAGTGCTAGTCCCCCGAGGACAGGGGTCATCACCCAGCATTTT.

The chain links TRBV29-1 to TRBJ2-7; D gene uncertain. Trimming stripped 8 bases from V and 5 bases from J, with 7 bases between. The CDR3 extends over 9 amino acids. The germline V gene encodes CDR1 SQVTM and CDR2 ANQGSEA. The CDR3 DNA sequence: TGCAGCCCTAGGAACGAGCAGTACTTC. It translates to CSPRNEQYF.

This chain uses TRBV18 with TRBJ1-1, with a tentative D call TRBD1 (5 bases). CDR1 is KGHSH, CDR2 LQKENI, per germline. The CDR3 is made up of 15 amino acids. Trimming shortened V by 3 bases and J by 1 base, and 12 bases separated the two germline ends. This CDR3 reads CASSPTDSGNTEAFF. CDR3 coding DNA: TGTGCCAGCTCACCTACCGACAGCGGGAACACTGAAGCTTTCTTT.

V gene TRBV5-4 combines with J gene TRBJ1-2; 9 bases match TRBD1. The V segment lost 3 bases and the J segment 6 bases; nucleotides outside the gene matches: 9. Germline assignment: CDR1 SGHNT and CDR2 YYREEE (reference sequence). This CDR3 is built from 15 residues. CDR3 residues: CASSSLRDRANGYTF. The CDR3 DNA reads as TGTGCCAGCAGCTCACTCCGGGACAGGGCGAATGGCTACACCTTC.

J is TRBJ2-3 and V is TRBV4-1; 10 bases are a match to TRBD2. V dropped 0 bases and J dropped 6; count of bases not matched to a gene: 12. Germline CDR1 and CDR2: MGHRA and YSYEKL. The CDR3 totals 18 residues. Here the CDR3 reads CASSQDGRSGGAKDTQYF. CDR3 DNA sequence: TGCGCCAGCAGCCAAGATGGGCGCAGCGGGGGGGCTAAGGATACGCAGTATTTT.

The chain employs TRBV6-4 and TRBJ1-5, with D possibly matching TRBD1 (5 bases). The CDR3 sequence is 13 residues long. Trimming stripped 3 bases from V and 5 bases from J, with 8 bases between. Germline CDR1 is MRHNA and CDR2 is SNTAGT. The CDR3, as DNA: TGTGCCAGCAGTGATTTGGGGGATCAGCCCCAGCATTTT. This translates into CASSDLGDQPQHF.

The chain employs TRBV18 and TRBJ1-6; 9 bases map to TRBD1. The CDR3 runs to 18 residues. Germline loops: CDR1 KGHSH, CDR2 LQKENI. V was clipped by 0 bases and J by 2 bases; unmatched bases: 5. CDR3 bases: TGTGCCAGCTCACCACCCCGGACAGGGGAAGCCTATAATTCACCCCTCCACTTT. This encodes CASSPPRTGEAYNSPLHF.

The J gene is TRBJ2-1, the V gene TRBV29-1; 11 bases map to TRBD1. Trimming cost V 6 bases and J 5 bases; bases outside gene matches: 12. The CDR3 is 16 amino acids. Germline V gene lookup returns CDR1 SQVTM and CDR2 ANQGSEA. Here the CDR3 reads CSVVGVGQGANNEQFF. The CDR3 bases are TGCAGCGTGGTCGGGGTTGGACAGGGGGCGAACAATGAGCAGTTCTTC.

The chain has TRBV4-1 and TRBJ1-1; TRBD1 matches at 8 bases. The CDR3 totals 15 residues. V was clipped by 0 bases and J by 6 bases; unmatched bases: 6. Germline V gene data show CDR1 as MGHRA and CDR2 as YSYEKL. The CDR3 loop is CASSQDHRGTPEAFF. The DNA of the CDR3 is TGCGCCAGCAGCCAAGATCACAGGGGGACCCCTGAAGCTTTCTTT.

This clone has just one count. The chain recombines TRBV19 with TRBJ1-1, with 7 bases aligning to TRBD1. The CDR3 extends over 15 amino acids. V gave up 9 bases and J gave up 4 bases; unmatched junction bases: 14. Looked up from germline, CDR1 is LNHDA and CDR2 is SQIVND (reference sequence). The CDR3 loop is CASQARGGDSTEAFF. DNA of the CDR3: TGTGCCAGCCAAGCCCGAGGGGGCGACAGCACTGAAGCTTTCTTT.

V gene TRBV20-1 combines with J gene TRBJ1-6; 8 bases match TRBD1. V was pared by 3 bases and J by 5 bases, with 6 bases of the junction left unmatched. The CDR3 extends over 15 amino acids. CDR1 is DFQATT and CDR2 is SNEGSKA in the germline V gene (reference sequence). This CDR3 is CSASFTGGHNSPLHF. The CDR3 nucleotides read TGCAGTGCTAGTTTTACAGGGGGACATAATTCACCCCTCCACTTT.

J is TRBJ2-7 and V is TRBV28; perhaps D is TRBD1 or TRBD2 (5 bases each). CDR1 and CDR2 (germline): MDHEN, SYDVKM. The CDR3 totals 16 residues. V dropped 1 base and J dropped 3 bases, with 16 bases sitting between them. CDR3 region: CASSLSDGTSIYEQYF. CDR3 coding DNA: TGTGCCAGCAGTTTATCGGATGGGACGTCTATCTACGAGCAGTACTTC.

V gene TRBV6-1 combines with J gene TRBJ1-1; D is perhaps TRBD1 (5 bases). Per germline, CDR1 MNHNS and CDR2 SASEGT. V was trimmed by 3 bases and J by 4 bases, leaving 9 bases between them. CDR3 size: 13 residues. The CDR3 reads CASSEAGRTEAFF. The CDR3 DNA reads TGTGCCAGCAGTGAGGCAGGGCGCACTGAAGCTTTCTTT.

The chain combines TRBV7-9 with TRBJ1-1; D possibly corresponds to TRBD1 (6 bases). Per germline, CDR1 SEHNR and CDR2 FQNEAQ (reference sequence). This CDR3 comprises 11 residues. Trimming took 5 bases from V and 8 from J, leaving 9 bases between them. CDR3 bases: TGTGCCAGCAGCCGTGGACAGGAAGCTTTCTTT. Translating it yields CASSRGQEAFF.

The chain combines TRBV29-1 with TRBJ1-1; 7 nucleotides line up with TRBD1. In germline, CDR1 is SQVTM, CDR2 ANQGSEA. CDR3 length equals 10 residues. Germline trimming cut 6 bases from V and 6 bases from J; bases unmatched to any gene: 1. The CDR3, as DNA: TGCAGCGTAGGGACAGCTGAAGCTTTCTTT. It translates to CSVGTAEAFF.

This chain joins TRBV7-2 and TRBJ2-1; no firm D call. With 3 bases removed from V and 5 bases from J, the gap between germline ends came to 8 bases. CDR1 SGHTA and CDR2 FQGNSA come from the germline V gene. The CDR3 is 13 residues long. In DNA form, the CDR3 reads TGTGCCAGCAGCTTGGCTCGTCACAATGAGCAGTTCTTC. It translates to CASSLARHNEQFF.